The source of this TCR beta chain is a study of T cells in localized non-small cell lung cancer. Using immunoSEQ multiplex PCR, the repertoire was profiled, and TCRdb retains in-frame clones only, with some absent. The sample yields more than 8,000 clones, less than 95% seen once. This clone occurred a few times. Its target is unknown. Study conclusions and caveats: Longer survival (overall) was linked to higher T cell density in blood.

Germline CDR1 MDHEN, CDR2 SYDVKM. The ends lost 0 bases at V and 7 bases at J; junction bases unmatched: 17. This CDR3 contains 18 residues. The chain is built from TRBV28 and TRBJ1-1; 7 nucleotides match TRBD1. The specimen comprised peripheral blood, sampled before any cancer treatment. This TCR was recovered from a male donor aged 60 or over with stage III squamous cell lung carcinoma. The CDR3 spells CASSLWLSSDRPPGEAFF. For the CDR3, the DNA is TGTGCCAGCAGTTTATGGTTATCTTCGGACAGGCCGCCCGGTGAAGCTTTCTTT.